The clone carrying this TCR beta chain occurred once. Its antigen is undetermined. This sample stems from a study of graft-versus-host responses after intestinal transplantation. Study details: Isolated intestinal, liver-intestinal, or multivisceral transplants were what recipients had. All of the recipients had induction that used anti-thymocyte globulin, then tacrolimus and steroids for about 3 years. Overall study findings and caveats: GvH clonotypes were identified within recipient marrow, with a subset emerging first in ileum or blood. Declines in HvG clones occurring early post-transplant were associated with peak circulating GvH clone levels.

Method: immunoSEQ multiplex PCR; TCRdb's copy keeps in-frame clones and lacks some. The data hold some 81,000 clones, with roughly nine tenths observed a single time. The source was unstimulated CD4+ T cells sorted from spleen or lymph node cells, collected before intestinal transplant. This clonotype was sampled from a human donor who received an intestinal transplant.

The CDR3 sequence is CASSSGTVSYEQYF. The CDR3 coding sequence is TGTGCCAGCAGTTCCGGGACAGTCTCCTACGAGCAGTACTTC. The chain uses TRBV28 and TRBJ2-7, with 7 positions matching TRBD1. The V segment lost 4 bases and the J segment 0 bases; nucleotides outside the gene matches: 3. Germline assignment: CDR1 MDHEN and CDR2 SYDVKM. The CDR3 contains 14 residues.